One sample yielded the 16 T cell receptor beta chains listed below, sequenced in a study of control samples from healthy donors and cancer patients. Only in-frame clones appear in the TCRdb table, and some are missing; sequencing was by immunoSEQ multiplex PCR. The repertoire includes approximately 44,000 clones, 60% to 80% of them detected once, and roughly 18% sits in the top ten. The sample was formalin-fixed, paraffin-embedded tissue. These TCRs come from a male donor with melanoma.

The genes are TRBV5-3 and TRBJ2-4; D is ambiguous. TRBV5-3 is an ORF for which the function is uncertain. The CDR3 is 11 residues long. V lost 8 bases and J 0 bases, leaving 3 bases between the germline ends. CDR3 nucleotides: TGTGCCAGCCTAGCCAAAAACATTCAGTACTTC. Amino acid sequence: CASLAKNIQYF.

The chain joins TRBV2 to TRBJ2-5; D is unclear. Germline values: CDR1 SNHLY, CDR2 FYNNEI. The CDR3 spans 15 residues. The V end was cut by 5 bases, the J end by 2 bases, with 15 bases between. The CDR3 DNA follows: TGTGCCAGCAGTAGGGAAAGCCGGTTTCAAGAGACCCAGTACTTC. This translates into CASSRESRFQETQYF.

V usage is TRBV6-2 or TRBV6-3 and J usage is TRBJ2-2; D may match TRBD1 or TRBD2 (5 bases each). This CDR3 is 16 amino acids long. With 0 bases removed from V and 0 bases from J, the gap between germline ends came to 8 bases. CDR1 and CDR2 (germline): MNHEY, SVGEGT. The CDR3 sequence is CASSYSRGANTGELFF. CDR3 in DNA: TGTGCCAGCAGTTACTCGAGAGGGGCGAACACCGGGGAGCTGTTTTTT.

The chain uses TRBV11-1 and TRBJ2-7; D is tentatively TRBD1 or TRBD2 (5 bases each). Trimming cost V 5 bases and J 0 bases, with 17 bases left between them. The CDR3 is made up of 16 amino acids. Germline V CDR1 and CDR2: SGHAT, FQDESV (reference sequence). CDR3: CASSLIGTGGSYEQYF. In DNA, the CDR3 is TGTGCCAGCAGCCTAATAGGCACTGGGGGCTCCTACGAGCAGTACTTC.

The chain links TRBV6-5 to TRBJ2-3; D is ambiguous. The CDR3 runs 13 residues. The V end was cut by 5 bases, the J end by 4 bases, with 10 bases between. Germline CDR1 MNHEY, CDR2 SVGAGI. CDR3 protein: CASSPPGADTQYF. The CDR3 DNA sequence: TGTGCCAGCAGTCCACCAGGAGCAGATACGCAGTATTTT.

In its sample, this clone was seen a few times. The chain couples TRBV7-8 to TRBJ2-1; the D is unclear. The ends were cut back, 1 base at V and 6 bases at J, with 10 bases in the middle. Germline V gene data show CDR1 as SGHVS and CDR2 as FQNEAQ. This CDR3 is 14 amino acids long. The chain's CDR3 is CASSLGTTGNEQFF. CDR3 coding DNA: TGTGCCAGCAGCTTAGGAACGACGGGCAATGAGCAGTTCTTC.

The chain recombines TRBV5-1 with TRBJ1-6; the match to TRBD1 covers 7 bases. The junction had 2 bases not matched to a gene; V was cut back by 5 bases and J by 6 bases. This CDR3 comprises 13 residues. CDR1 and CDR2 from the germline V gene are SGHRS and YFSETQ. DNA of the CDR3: TGCGCCAGCAGAGGGACAGTTAATTCACCCCTCCACTTT. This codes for CASRGTVNSPLHF.

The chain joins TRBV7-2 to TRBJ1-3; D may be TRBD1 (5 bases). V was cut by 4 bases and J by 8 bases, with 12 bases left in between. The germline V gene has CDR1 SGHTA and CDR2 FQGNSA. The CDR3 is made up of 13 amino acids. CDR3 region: CASSSNQGDTIYF. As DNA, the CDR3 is TGTGCCAGCAGCTCGAACCAGGGAGACACCATATATTTT.

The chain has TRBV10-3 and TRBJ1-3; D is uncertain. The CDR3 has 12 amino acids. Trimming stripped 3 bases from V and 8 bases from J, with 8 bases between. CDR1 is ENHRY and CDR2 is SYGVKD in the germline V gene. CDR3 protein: CAISDRLDTIYF. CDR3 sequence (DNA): TGTGCCATCAGTGACCGATTAGACACCATATATTTT.

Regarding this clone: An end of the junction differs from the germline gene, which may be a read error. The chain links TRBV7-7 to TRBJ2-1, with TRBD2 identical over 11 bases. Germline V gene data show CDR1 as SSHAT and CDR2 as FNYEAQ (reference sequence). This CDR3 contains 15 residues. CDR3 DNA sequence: TGTGCTAGCAGCTCCGGACTAGCGGGCTACAATGAGCAGTTCTTC. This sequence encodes CASSSGLAGYNEQFF.

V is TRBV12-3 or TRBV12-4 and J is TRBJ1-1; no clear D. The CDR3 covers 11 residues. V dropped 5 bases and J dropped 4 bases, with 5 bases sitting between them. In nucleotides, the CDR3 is TGTGCCAGCAGTGCCGTCACTGAAGCTTTCTTT. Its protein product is CASSAVTEAFF.

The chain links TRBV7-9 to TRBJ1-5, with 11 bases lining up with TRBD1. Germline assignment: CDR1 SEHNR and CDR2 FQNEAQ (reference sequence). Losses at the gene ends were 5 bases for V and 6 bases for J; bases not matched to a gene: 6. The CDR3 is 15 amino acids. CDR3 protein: CASSPDRGQGQPQHF. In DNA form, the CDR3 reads TGTGCCAGCAGCCCGGACAGGGGGCAAGGTCAGCCCCAGCATTTT.

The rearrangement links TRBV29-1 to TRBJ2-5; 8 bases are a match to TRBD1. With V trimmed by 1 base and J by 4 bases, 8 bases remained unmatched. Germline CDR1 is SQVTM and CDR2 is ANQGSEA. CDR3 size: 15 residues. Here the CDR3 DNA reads TGCAGCGTTGAAGGGTCGACAGGGGAGGTAGAGACCCAGTACTTC. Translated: CSVEGSTGEVETQYF.

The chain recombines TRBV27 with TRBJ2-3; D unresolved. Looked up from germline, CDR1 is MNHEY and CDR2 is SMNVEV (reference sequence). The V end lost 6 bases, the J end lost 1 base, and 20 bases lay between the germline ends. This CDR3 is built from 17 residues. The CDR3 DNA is TGTGCCAGCAGAGGTTTGAGTTGGGGATCGGGCACAGATACGCAGTATTTT. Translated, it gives CASRGLSWGSGTDTQYF.

The CDR3 region is CASSREGSSYNEQFF. Here the CDR3 DNA reads TGTGCCAGCAGTAGGGAGGGAAGCTCCTACAATGAGCAGTTCTTC. The rearrangement uses TRBV28 and TRBJ2-1; 7 nucleotides line up with TRBD2. This CDR3 has 15 residues. V shed 5 bases, J shed 0 bases, and the junction held 4 bases outside the gene matches. CDR1 and CDR2 from the germline V gene are MDHEN and SYDVKM. Supplemented by reference TRBV28 and TRBJ2-1, the full variable domain reads DVKVTQSSRYLVKRTGEKVFLECVQDMDHENMFWYRQDPGLGLRLIYFSYDVKMKEKGDIPEGYSVSREKKERFSLILESASTNQTSMYLCASSREGSSYNEQFFGPGTRLTVL.

In nucleotides, the CDR3 is TGTGCCAGCAGCGCGAAGTCTAGAGGTCAGCCCCAGCATTTT. Its protein product is CASSAKSRGQPQHF. V usage is TRBV6-5 and J usage is TRBJ1-5; D is unresolved. The V end lost 6 bases, the J end lost 6 bases, and 15 bases lay between the germline ends. Per germline, CDR1 MNHEY and CDR2 SVGAGI. The CDR3 is made up of 14 amino acids.